This is a list of T cell receptor beta chains from one sample in a study of spatial heterogeneity in lung cancer. TCRdb ran MiXCR on the 5' RACE reads and lists one entry per CDR3 protein. This table holds about 23,000 distinct CDR3 sequences, approximately 4.8% found once. The sample in question was PBMCs, obtained at surgery. The source of these receptors is a male donor with early-stage non-small cell lung cancer. Each CDR3 is given with its conserved first and last residue. A D gene is named only where the DNA matches it firmly. Part of the rows lack a size; the others show once, few, many or a class for expanded clones.

clone size,J gene,D gene,V gene,CDR3 DNA,CDR3 protein
many,TRBJ2-2,.,TRBV7-2,TGTGCCAGCAGCTTAGACTTCGTGCGGGTCGGGGAGCTGTTTTTT,CASSLDFVRVGELFF
many,TRBJ2-2,.,TRBV6-2/TRBV6-3,TGTGCCAGCAGTTATGGACAGCGGGCCGGGGAGCTGTTTTTT,CASSYGQRAGELFF
many,TRBJ2-3,TRBD2,TRBV6-2/TRBV6-3,TGTGCCAGCAGTCCGGGACTAGCGGGGGGGCGGACGCAGTATTTT,CASSPGLAGGRTQYF
many,TRBJ1-1,.,TRBV28,TGTGCCACCCAACCCTGGTCGAGGGGCACTGAAGCTTTCTTT,CATQPWSRGTEAFF
many,TRBJ2-5,.,TRBV5-1,TGCGCCAGCAGGCCGCAGGGGATCGGTGAGACCCAGTACTTC,CASRPQGIGETQYF
.,TRBJ2-7,TRBD1,TRBV6-1,TGTGCCAGCAGCTCCGGGACAGCCATACCCTACGAGCAGTACTTC,CASSSGTAIPYEQYF
many,TRBJ2-7,TRBD2,TRBV12-3/TRBV12-4,TGTGCCAGCAGTTCCGGGACTAGATATTCCTACGAGCAGTACTTC,CASSSGTRYSYEQYF
many,TRBJ2-7,TRBD2,TRBV27,TGTGCCAGCAGTTTCACCGGGACTAGCTACGAGCAGTACTTC,CASSFTGTSYEQYF
.,TRBJ2-3,.,TRBV7-3,TGTGCCAGCAGCCCTACCAGCGCCCCCCCGCAGTATTTT,CASSPTSAPPQYF
many,TRBJ1-6,.,TRBV5-1,TGCGCCAGCAGCTCAGGGGATGTGAATAATTCACCCCTCCACTTT,CASSSGDVNNSPLHF
many,TRBJ2-6,.,TRBV18,TGTGCCAGCTCGTCAGCTGGGGCCAACGTCCTGACTTTC,CASSSAGANVLTF
many,TRBJ2-2,.,TRBV2,TGTGCCAGCCTCAGGGGAACGAACACCGGGGAGCTGTTTTTT,CASLRGTNTGELFF
.,TRBJ2-5,TRBD1,TRBV28,TGTGCCAGCAGTTCCCGGACAGGGATGAGGGAGACCCAGTACTTC,CASSSRTGMRETQYF
many,TRBJ2-2,TRBD1,TRBV28,TGTGCCAGCAGACTTCCTGACAGGGACACCGGGGAGCTGTTTTTT,CASRLPDRDTGELFF
few,TRBJ2-2,.,TRBV19,TGTGCCAGTATCCCCGGCGGGGCAGGGCGAAGTAACGGGGAGCTGTTTTTT,CASIPGGAGRSNGELFF
many,TRBJ2-3,TRBD1,TRBV11-2,TGTGCCAGCAGCGAAGGGGACAGGGGGATGCAGTATTTT,CASSEGDRGMQYF
medium-sized,TRBJ2-3,.,TRBV5-1,TGCGCCAGCACTTATGGGGGCGGCACAGATACGCAGTATTTT,CASTYGGGTDTQYF
many,TRBJ2-1,.,TRBV28,TGTGCCAGCAGGACGGGGCAGATGAGCTCCTACAATGAGCAGTTCTTC,CASRTGQMSSYNEQFF
many,TRBJ2-5,TRBD1,TRBV3-1,TGTGCCAGCAGCCAAACGGGACAGACAGAAGAGACCCAGTACTTC,CASSQTGQTEETQYF
medium-sized,TRBJ2-2,.,TRBV12-3/TRBV12-4,TGTGCCAGCAGCCCCGGGGCATCCGGGGAGCTGTTTTTT,CASSPGASGELFF
many,TRBJ2-1,.,TRBV28,TGTGCCAGCAGTTCCTTTAGGGGGGGCCACAATGAGCAGTTCTTC,CASSSFRGGHNEQFF
.,TRBJ2-3,TRBD1,TRBV12-3/TRBV12-4,TGTGCCAGCAGTTGGACAGGGGGCGAGGTTTTTTCAGATACGCAGTATTTT,CASSWTGGEVFSDTQYF
many,TRBJ2-3,.,TRBV7-9,TGTGCCAGCAGCTACAGGGCCGAGGCGCAGTATTTT,CASSYRAEAQYF
many,TRBJ2-2,.,TRBV11-3,TGTGCCAGCGGCCCTGACGGGAACACCGGGGAGCTGTTTTTT,CASGPDGNTGELFF
.,TRBJ2-5,TRBD2,TRBV2,TGTGCCAGCAGTGCTCCAGCGGGAGAGGGGGAGACCCAGTACTTC,CASSAPAGEGETQYF
many,TRBJ2-3,.,TRBV20-1,TGCAGTGCTAGGGGCAGGGTACCAGATACGCAGTATTTT,CSARGRVPDTQYF
many,TRBJ1-6,.,TRBV18,TGTGCCAGCTCATCCTTAGGGACGGGCGAAGGTTCACCCCTCCACTTT,CASSSLGTGEGSPLHF
many,TRBJ2-7,TRBD1,TRBV28,TGTGCCAGCAGGGACAGGTTGGCCGAGCAGTACTTC,CASRDRLAEQYF
medium-sized,TRBJ2-3,.,TRBV14,TGTGCCAGCAGCCAAGCTAAAGGCGCGGGAGATACGCAGTATTTT,CASSQAKGAGDTQYF
many,TRBJ2-1,TRBD2,TRBV7-2,TGTGCCAGCAGCTCGGGACTAGCGGAGGTCAATGAGCAGTTCTTC,CASSSGLAEVNEQFF
many,TRBJ2-4,.,TRBV20-1,TGCAGTGCTAGTCTACTAGATAACATTCAGTACTTC,CSASLLDNIQYF
many,TRBJ2-7,TRBD2,TRBV25-1,TGTGCCACCCGGGAGGGGCGCTACGAGCAGTACTTC,CATREGRYEQYF
many,TRBJ1-1,.,TRBV7-8,TGTGCCAGCAGCTTAGTTGGGGGAGCAAGGGACACTGAAGCTTTCTTT,CASSLVGGARDTEAFF
many,TRBJ2-7,.,TRBV3-1,TGTGCCAGCAGCTGGGGTGGGGGCGAGCAGTACTTC,CASSWGGGEQYF
many,TRBJ2-5,.,TRBV5-1,TGCGCCAGCAGCTTATCGACTTTGCAAGAGACCCAGTACTTC,CASSLSTLQETQYF
.,TRBJ1-6,.,TRBV18,TGTGCCAGCTCACCACGGGGGAGCGCCCCCGGATATAATTCACCCCTCCACTTT,CASSPRGSAPGYNSPLHF
many,TRBJ2-1,.,TRBV7-6,TGTGCCAGCAGCCCGGCCTTATTTACGGGTGAGCAGTTCTTC,CASSPALFTGEQFF
many,TRBJ2-7,.,TRBV10-3,TGTGCCATCAGAGGGGCCACCTCCTACGAGCAGTACTTC,CAIRGATSYEQYF
many,TRBJ2-1,.,TRBV20-1,TGCAGTGCTAGAGATCCCGGCCACCTTGGGAATGAGCAGTTCTTC,CSARDPGHLGNEQFF
many,TRBJ2-3,.,TRBV20-1,TGCAGTGCTCCAGGGGGGTCGGGTTCCCGCACAGATACGCAGTATTTT,CSAPGGSGSRTDTQYF
many,TRBJ2-1,TRBD2,TRBV6-2/TRBV6-3,TGTGCCAGCAGGACTAGCGGGGGGGCCGGTAATGAGCAGTTCTTC,CASRTSGGAGNEQFF
many,TRBJ2-3,.,TRBV5-6,TGTGCCAGCAGCTTGGATACAGGGTGGAGAGATACGCAGTATTTT,CASSLDTGWRDTQYF
many,TRBJ2-7,TRBD1,TRBV7-9,TGTGCCAGCAGCTTAACGGTGACAGGGGGCTACGAGCAGTACTTC,CASSLTVTGGYEQYF
many,TRBJ1-2,TRBD1,TRBV19,TGTGCCAGTAGTATTGGGTTGGACAGGGCCTACGGCTACACCTTC,CASSIGLDRAYGYTF
medium-sized,TRBJ2-7,.,TRBV21-1,TGTGCCAGCAGCAATTTACAGTACGAGCAGTACTTC,CASSNLQYEQYF
many,TRBJ1-5,.,TRBV6-2/TRBV6-3,TGTGCCAGCACCATAAACAGGGAAGTTCAGCCCCAGCATTTT,CASTINREVQPQHF
once,TRBJ2-1,.,TRBV7-8,TGTGCCAGCAGCTTAACCCGACAGGATGAGCAGTTCTTC,CASSLTRQDEQFF
many,TRBJ1-1,.,TRBV5-5,TGTGCCAGCAGCCCCGAACAGGCGAACACTGAAGCTTTCTTT,CASSPEQANTEAFF
many,TRBJ1-6,.,TRBV6-5,TGTGCCAGCAGCCCAAACGACAGAGGGTGGTCACCCCTCCACTTT,CASSPNDRGWSPLHF
many,TRBJ2-7,.,TRBV25-1,TGTGCCAGCAGGGCCGGAGGGCGAGGCGAGCGGTACTTC,CASRAGGRGERYF
many,TRBJ2-3,.,TRBV5-8,TGTGCCAGCAGTTCCTGGGAGCTTGATACGCAGTATTTT,CASSSWELDTQYF
many,TRBJ2-2,.,TRBV24-1,TGTGCCACCAGTGATGTTAGGGGACGAGCCGGGGAGCTGTTTTTT,CATSDVRGRAGELFF
many,TRBJ2-7,TRBD1,TRBV19,TGTGCCAGTAGACCACCGGGACAGGGGGACGAGCAGTACTTC,CASRPPGQGDEQYF
many,TRBJ2-3,TRBD1,TRBV28,TGTGCCAGCAGCCGACAGGGGGCCTCAGATACGCAGTATTTT,CASSRQGASDTQYF
.,TRBJ2-5,.,TRBV30,TGTGCCTGGAGTGGAGCGGTTCAAGAGACCCAGTACTTC,CAWSGAVQETQYF
many,TRBJ2-1,.,TRBV28,TGTGCCACCTATCGAAGCCAGGGGAACAATGAGCAGTTCTTC,CATYRSQGNNEQFF
few,TRBJ2-5,.,TRBV29-1,TGCAGCGTTGGAAGCCTCTCAGAGACCCAGTACTTC,CSVGSLSETQYF
many,TRBJ1-5,TRBD1,TRBV12-3/TRBV12-4,TGTGCCAGCACAGACAGGGTGGACCAGCCCCAGCATTTT,CASTDRVDQPQHF